This TCR beta chain was retrieved from a study of CD8+ T cells in alopecia areata. Study-wide findings and caveats: Shared TCR sequences were less clear between patients than in mice, possibly partly from HLA diversity. More clonal than normal scalp was lesional scalp, particularly alopecia totalis/universalis.

Extracted from the samples, RNA was reverse transcribed into cDNA to serve as the sequencing template. The protocol was immunoSEQ multiplex PCR, while the TCRdb copy is restricted to in-frame clones and leaves out a portion. Of 150,000 or so clones in the sample, roughly 50% are singletons; the top ten hold about 6.8%. About this clone: Its matching antigen is unknown.

This TCR was sampled from a human donor with alopecia areata. Sequences were obtained from CD4+ T cells sorted from blood.

This chain's CDR3 is CASSPDVSEQYF. The DNA for the CDR3 is TGTGCCAGCTCACCGGACGTATCCGAGCAGTACTTC. The V gene is TRBV18, the J gene TRBJ2-7; the D is unclear. Deletions cut 3 bases from V and 6 bases from J, with 9 bases between. Germline V gene lookup returns CDR1 KGHSH and CDR2 LQKENI. This CDR3 comprises 12 residues.